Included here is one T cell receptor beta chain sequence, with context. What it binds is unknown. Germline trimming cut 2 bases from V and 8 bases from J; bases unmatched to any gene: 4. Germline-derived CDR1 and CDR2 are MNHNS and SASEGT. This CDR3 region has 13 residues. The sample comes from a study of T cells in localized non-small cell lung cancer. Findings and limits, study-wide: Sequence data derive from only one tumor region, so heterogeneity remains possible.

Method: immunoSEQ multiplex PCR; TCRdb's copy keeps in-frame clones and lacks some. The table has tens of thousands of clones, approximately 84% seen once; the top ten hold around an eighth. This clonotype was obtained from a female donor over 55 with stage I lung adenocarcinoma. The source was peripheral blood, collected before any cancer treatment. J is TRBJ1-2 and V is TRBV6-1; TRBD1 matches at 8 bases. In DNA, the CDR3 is TGTGCCAGCAGTGAACAGGGGGCTCGCGGCTACACCTTC. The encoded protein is CASSEQGARGYTF.